Here is one T cell receptor (beta chain) with its context. The data were obtained in a study of blood T cell repertoires in COVID-19. As for the study in general: Samples taken during acute and convalescent COVID-19 were collected in the United States, Italy and Spain. The cDNA or gDNA used as material had been derived from T cells, B-cell-depleted T cells, or PBMCs.

As processed by the authors: Researchers report that nucleated cell counts were estimated from reference gene primer amplification. Measured with immunoSEQ multiplex PCR; TCRdb has only the in-frame clones, and not every one. V and J calls plus clone size are reproduced from that table; the DNA served to infer D and trimming. Altogether approximately 130,000 clones are present, roughly 79% being singletons, with the ten largest covering more than 10%. The CDR3 is made up of 16 amino acids. Trimming stripped 6 bases from V and 1 base from J, with 13 bases between. Germline CDR1 and CDR2: MDHEN and SYDVKM.

The sequenced sample was peripheral blood. The receptor was isolated from a human donor in a cohort sampled during active COVID-19. J is TRBJ2-6 and V is TRBV28; D not resolved. In DNA form, the CDR3 reads TGTGCCAGCAGCTCCCCCTACAGTTCTGGGGCCAACGTCCTGACTTTC. As protein: CASSSPYSSGANVLTF.